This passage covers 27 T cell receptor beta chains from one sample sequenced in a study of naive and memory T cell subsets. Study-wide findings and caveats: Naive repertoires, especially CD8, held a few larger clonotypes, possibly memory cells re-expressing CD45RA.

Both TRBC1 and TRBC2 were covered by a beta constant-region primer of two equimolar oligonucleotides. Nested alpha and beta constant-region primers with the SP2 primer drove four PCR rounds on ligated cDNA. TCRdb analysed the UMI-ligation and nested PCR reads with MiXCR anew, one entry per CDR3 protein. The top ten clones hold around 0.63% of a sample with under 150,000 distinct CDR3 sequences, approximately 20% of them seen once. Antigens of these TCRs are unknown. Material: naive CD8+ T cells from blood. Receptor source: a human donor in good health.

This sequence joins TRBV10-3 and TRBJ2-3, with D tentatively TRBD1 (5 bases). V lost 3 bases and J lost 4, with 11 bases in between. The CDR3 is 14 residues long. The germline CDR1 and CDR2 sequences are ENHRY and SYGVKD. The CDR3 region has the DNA TGTGCCATCAGTGATCCCGACAGACCAGATACGCAGTATTTT. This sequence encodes CAISDPDRPDTQYF.

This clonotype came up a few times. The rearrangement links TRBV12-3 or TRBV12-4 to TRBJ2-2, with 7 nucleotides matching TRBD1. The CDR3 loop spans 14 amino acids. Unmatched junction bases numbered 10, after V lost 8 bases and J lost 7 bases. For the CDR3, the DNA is TGTGCCAGCGACACCCAGGGGGTTAACGGGGAGCTGTTTTTT. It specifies CASDTQGVNGELFF.

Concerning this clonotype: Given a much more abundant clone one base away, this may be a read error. The CDR3 DNA reads TGTGCCAGCAGTGTCTACAATGAGCAGTTCTTC. It is translated as CASSVYNEQFF. The gene calls are TRBV27 and TRBJ2-1; D is unclear. V dropped 5 bases and J dropped 3 bases, with 2 bases sitting between them. Per germline, CDR1 MNHEY and CDR2 SMNVEV (reference sequence). The CDR3 spans 11 residues.

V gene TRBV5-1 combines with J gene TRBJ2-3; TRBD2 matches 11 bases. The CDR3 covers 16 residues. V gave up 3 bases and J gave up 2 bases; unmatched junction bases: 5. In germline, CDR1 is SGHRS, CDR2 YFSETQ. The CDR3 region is CASSSVAGGYTDTQYF. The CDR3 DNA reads TGCGCCAGCAGCTCTGTAGCGGGAGGGTACACAGATACGCAGTATTTT. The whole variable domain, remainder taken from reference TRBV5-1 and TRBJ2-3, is KAGVTQTPRYLIKTRGQQVTLSCSPISGHRSVSWYQQTPGQGLQFLFEYFSETQRNKGNFPGRFSGRQFSNSRSEMNVSTLELGDSALYLCASSSVAGGYTDTQYFGPGTRLTVL.

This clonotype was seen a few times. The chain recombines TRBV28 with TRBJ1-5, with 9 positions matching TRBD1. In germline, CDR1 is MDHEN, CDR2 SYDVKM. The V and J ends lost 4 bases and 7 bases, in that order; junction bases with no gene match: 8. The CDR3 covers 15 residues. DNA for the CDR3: TGTGCCAGCAGTTGGACAGGGGCCGCGAGGCAGCCCCAGCATTTT. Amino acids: CASSWTGAARQPQHF.

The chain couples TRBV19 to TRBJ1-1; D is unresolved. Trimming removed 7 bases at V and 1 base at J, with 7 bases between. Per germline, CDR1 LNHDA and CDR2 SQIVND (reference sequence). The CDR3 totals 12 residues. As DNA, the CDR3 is TGTGCCAGTATTAAGGGGAACACTGAAGCTTTCTTT. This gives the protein CASIKGNTEAFF.

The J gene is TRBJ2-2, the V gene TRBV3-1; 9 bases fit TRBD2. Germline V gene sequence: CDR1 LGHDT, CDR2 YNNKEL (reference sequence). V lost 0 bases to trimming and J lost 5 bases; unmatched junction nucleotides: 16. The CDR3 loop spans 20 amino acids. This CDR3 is CASSQDDISFLAGNTGELFF. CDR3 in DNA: TGTGCCAGCAGCCAAGACGATATCTCATTCCTAGCGGGAAATACCGGGGAGCTGTTTTTT.

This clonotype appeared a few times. In DNA, the CDR3 is TGTGCCAGCAGCTTAGTAGGACAGCCCAACTATGGCTACACCTTC. Protein: CASSLVGQPNYGYTF. The V call is TRBV11-2, the J call TRBJ1-2; tentatively, D is TRBD1 (6 bases). Germline V gene sequence: CDR1 SGHAT, CDR2 FQNNGV. V lost 1 base to trimming and J lost 2 bases, with 11 bases between them. The CDR3 has 15 amino acids. Looking up the rest from reference TRBV11-2 and TRBJ1-2 gives the full variable domain: EAGVAQSPRYKIIEKRQSVAFWCNPISGHATLYWYQQILGQGPKLLIQFQNNGVVDDSQLPKDRFSAERLKGVDSTLKIQPAKLEDSAVYLCASSLVGQPNYGYTFGSGTRLTVV.

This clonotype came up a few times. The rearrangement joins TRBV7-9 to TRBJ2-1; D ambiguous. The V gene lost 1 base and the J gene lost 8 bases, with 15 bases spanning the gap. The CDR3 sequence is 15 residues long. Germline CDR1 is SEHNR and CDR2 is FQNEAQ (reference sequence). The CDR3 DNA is TGTGCCAGCAGCTTAGTAGCAGCCCCCAAGGATGAGCAGTTCTTC. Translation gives CASSLVAAPKDEQFF.

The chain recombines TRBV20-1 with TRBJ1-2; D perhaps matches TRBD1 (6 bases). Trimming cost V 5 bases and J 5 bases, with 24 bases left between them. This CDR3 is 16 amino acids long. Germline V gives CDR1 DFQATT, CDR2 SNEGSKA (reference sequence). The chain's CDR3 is CSAQSSVVTGVYGYTF. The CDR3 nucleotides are TGCAGTGCTCAGAGCTCAGTCGTGACAGGCGTATATGGCTACACCTTC.

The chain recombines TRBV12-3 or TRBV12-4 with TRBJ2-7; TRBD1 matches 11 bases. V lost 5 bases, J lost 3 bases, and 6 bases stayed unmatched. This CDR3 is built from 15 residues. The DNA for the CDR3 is TGTGCCAGCAGTCCGGGACAGGGGGTCTTCTACGAGCAGTACTTC. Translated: CASSPGQGVFYEQYF.

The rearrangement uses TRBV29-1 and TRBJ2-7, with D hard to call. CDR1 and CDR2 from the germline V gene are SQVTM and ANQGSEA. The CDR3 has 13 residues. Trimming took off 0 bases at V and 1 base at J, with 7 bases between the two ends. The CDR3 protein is CSVEDEHSYEQYF. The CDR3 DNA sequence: TGCAGCGTTGAAGATGAGCATTCCTACGAGCAGTACTTC.

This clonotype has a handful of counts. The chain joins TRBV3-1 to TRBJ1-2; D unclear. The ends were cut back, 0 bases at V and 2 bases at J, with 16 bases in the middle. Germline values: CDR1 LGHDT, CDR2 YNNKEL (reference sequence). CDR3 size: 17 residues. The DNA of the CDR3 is TGTGCCAGCAGCCAAGATCGATGGGAGAAACCCAACTATGGCTACACCTTC. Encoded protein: CASSQDRWEKPNYGYTF. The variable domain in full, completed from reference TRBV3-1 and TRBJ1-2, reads DTAVSQTPKYLVTQMGNDKSIKCEQNLGHDTMYWYKQDSKKFLKIMFSYNNKELIINETVPNRFSPKSPDKAHLNLHINSLELGDSAVYFCASSQDRWEKPNYGYTFGSGTRLTVV.

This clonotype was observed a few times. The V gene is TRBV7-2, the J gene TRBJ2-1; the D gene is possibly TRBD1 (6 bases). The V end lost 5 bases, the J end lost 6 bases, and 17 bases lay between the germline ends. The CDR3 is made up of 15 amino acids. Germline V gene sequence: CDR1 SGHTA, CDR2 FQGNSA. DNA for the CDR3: TGTGCCAGCAGCGAGGGGGTCGGAAGACGCAATGAGCAGTTCTTC. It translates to CASSEGVGRRNEQFF. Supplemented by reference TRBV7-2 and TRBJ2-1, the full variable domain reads GAGVSQSPSNKVTEKGKDVELRCDPISGHTALYWYRQSLGQGLEFLIYFQGNSAPDKSGLPSDRFSAERTGGSVSTLTIQRTQQEDSAVYLCASSEGVGRRNEQFFGPGTRLTVL.

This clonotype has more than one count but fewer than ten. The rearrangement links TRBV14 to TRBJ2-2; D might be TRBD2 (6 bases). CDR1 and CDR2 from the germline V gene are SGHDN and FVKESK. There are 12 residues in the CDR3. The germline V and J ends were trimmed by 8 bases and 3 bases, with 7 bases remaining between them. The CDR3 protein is CASGGDTGELFF. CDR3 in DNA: TGTGCCAGCGGAGGGGACACCGGGGAGCTGTTTTTT.

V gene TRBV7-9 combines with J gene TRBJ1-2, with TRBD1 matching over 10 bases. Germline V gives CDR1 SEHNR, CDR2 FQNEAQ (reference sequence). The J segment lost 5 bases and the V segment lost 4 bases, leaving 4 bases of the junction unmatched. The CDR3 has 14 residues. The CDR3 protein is CASSSPDRGYGYTF. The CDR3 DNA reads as TGTGCCAGCAGCTCCCCGGACAGGGGGTATGGCTACACCTTC.

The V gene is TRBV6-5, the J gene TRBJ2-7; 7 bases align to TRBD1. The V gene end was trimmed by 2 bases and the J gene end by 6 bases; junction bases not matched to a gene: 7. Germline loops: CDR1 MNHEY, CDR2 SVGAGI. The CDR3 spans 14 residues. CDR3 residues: CASSYGQGVGEQYF. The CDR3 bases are TGTGCCAGCAGTTACGGGCAGGGGGTCGGCGAGCAGTACTTC.

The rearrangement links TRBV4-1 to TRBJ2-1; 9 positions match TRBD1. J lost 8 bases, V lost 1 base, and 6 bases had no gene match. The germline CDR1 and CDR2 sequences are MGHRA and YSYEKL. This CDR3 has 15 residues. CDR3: CASSQGQGDSDEQFF. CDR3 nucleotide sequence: TGCGCCAGCAGCCAAGGACAGGGGGATAGCGATGAGCAGTTCTTC.

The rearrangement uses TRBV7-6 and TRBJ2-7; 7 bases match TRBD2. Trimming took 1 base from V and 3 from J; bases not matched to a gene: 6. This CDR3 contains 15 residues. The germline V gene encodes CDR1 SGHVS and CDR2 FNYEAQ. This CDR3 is CASSLGSSGVYEQYF. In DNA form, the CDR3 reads TGTGCCAGCAGCTTAGGGTCTAGCGGCGTCTACGAGCAGTACTTC.

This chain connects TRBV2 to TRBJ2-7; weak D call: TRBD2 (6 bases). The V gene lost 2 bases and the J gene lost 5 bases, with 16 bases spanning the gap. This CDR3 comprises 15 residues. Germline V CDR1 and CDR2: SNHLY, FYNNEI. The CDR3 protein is CASSESWRAADEQYF. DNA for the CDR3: TGTGCCAGCAGTGAAAGTTGGAGGGCCGCCGACGAGCAGTACTTC.

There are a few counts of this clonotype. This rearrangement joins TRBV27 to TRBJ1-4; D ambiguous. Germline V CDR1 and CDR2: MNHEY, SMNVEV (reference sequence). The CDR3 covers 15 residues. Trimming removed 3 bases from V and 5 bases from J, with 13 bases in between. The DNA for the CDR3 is TGTGCCAGCAGTTTCACTCCGCCAGTCAATGAAAAACTGTTTTTT. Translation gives CASSFTPPVNEKLFF. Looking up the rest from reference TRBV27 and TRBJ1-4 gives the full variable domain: EAQVTQNPRYLITVTGKKLTVTCSQNMNHEYMSWYRQDPGLGLRQIYYSMNVEVTDKGDVPEGYKVSRKEKRNFPLILESPSPNQTSLYFCASSFTPPVNEKLFFGSGTQLSVL.

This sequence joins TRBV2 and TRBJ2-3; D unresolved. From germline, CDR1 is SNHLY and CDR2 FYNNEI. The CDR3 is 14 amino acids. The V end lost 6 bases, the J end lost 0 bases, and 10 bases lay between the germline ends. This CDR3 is CASSDKPSTDTQYF. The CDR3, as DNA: TGTGCCAGCAGCGACAAGCCTAGCACAGATACGCAGTATTTT.

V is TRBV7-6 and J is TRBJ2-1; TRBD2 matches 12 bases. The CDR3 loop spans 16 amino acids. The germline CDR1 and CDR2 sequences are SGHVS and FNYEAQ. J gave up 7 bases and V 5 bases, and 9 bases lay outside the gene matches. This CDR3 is CASSLMGLAGFNEQFF. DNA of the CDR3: TGTGCCAGCAGCCTAATGGGACTAGCGGGTTTTAATGAGCAGTTCTTC.

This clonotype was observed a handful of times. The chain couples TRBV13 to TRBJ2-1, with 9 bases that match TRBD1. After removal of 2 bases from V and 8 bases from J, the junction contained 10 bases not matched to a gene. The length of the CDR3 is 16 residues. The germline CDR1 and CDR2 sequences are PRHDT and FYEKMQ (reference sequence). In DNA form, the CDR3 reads TGTGCCAGCAGCTTAAGTCGGGACAGGGTAATCGATGAGCAGTTCTTC. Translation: CASSLSRDRVIDEQFF.

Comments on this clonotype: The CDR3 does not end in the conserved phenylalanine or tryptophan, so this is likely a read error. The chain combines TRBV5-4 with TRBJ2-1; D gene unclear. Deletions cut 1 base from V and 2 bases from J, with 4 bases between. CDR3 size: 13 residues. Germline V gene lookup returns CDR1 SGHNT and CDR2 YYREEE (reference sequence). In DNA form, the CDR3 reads TGTGCCAGCAGCTTGTATCCCTACAATGAGCAGTTCCTC. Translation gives CASSLYPYNEQFL.

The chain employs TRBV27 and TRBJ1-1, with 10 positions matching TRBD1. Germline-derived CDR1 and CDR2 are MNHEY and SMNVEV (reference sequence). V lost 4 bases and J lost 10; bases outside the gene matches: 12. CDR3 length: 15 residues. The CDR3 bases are TGTGCCAGCAGTTCCGAATTCACCGGGACAGGGGTAGCTTTCTTT. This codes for CASSSEFTGTGVAFF.

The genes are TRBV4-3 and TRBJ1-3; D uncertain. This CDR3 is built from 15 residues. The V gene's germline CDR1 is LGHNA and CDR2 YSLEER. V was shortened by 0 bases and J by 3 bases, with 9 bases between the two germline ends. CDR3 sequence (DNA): TGCGCCAGCAGCCAAGACGGGGTTGGTGGAAACACCATATATTTT. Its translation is CASSQDGVGGNTIYF.